The clone carrying this T cell receptor beta chain was seen only a few times. The antigen remains unidentified. Germline V gene lookup returns CDR1 MNHEY and CDR2 SMNVEV (reference sequence). CDR3 size: 16 residues. V shed 6 bases and J 6 bases; nucleotides not matched to a gene: 12. Reverse transcribing all isolated RNA meant expressed TCRB transcripts were sequenced. The method was immunoSEQ multiplex PCR; TCRdb's version includes in-frame clones alone and lacks a portion of them. Among more than 95,000 clones listed, around a sixth were seen once. Naive, central memory, regulatory and stem cell-like memory cells within the CD4+ compartment were sorted using CD45RO/CCR7/CD25/CD127/CD95/CD27. This sample was taken from a study of beta chain features in type 1 diabetes. Overall study results and limits: Fewer insertions but more deletions were seen at VDJ junctions in type 1 diabetes patients. People with Type 1 diabetes carried modestly yet significantly shorter TCRB CDR3s in all four CD4+ subsets. HLA effects on TCRB rearrangement stayed unresolved here. Equally in patients and controls, PCR might preferentially amplify shorter templates.

The source of this sequence is a man between 18 and 35 years old with type 1 diabetes. V and J are TRBV27 and TRBJ2-1; 9 bases are a match to TRBD1. Sequences were obtained from central memory CD4+ T cells from blood. DNA of the CDR3: TGTGCCAGCAGCCGTACCGGGACAGGGTCCGGCAATGAGCAGTTCTTC. This translates into CASSRTGTGSGNEQFF.